The following is a T cell receptor beta chain sequence with its context. The CDR3 spans 14 residues. Per the germline V gene, CDR1 is KGHSH and CDR2 is LQKENI. V was pared by 6 bases and J by 9 bases, with 18 bases between. This sample is part of a study of follicular helper T cells after annual influenza vaccination. Study in general: Across the 2013-2014, 2014-2015 and 2015-2016 vaccination seasons, some subjects were resampled.

Sequencing was performed with immunoSEQ multiplex PCR; in TCRdb, only in-frame clones are kept and a portion is missing. The sample has roughly 7,000 clones; around four fifths are singletons. The time point is: 2015-2016 season, 7 days after influenza vaccination. Adults received seasonal inactivated influenza vaccine, with sorted blood CD4 subsets sequenced before and after. Each time point used 40 to 100 mL of blood. This sequence joins TRBV18 and TRBJ2-1; TRBD2 is a possible D gene (5 bases). This clonotype originated in an adult who received the influenza vaccine. Sequencing was performed on CXCR5- memory CD4+ T cells sorted from blood, taken 7 days after influenza vaccination. For the CDR3, the DNA is TGTGCCAGCTCCCCGCTAGCTTTCGAGATTGAGCAGTTCTTC. Translated, it gives CASSPLAFEIEQFF.